This is a list of T cell receptor beta chains from one sample in a study of blood T cell repertoires in COVID-19. Profiled with immunoSEQ multiplex PCR; TCRdb holds only in-frame clones, not every one. The table has 190,000 or so clones, 75% to 90% seen once; the top ten hold roughly 4%. The material sequenced was PBMCs or T cells enriched from blood (not recorded which). Every receptor here comes from a woman in her thirties who had been exposed to COVID-19. Both conserved end residues are part of each CDR3. A D gene is named only where the DNA matches it firmly. Not every row has a clone size; where given, it reads once, few, many or a size class.

CDR3 protein,CDR3 DNA,V gene,D gene,J gene,clone size
CASSQLGGLFKYGYTF,TGTGCCAGCAGCCAATTAGGGGGCTTGTTTAAATATGGCTACACCTTC,TRBV3-1/TRBV3-2,TRBD1,TRBJ1-2,NA
CASSFDNSYEQYF,TGTGCCAGCAGTTTCGACAACTCCTACGAGCAGTACTTC,TRBV28,NA,TRBJ2-7,NA
CASSLQTGRTYEQYF,TGCGCCAGCAGCCTCCAGACAGGTCGGACCTACGAGCAGTACTTC,TRBV5-1,NA,TRBJ2-7,NA
CASSKGEPPGQEISGANVLTF,TGTGCCAGCAGCAAAGGGGAACCCCCGGGACAGGAGATCTCTGGGGCCAACGTCCTGACTTTC,TRBV21-1,NA,TRBJ2-6,NA
CASTEEARSYEQYF,TGTGCCAGCACCGAAGAGGCCAGATCCTACGAGCAGTACTTC,TRBV2,NA,TRBJ2-7,NA
CASSEGPGQEDPGRGYTF,TGTGCCAGCAGTGAAGGGCCGGGACAGGAAGACCCTGGTCGGGGCTACACCTTC,TRBV2,TRBD1,TRBJ1-2,few
CASRSWRSSGGVDTGELFF,TGTGCAAGTCGATCATGGAGGAGTAGCGGGGGAGTAGACACCGGGGAGCTGTTTTTT,TRBV12-2,NA,TRBJ2-2,NA
CASSGLQGALGNTIYF,TGTGCCAGCAGTGGACTACAGGGGGCTCTTGGAAACACCATATATTTT,TRBV2,TRBD1,TRBJ1-3,few
CASSLSLGGGATGELFF,TGTGCCAGCAGCCTAAGCCTCGGCGGGGGGGCCACCGGGGAGCTGTTTTTT,TRBV4-2,TRBD2,TRBJ2-2,NA
CASSPDMNTEAFF,TGTGCCAGCAGCCCTGACATGAACACTGAAGCTTTCTTT,TRBV5-5,NA,TRBJ1-1,NA
CASSLDRDTEAFF,TGCGCCAGCAGCTTGGACAGGGACACTGAAGCTTTCTTT,TRBV5-1,NA,TRBJ1-1,NA
CSVEDREGYGYTF,TGCAGCGTTGAAGACAGGGAGGGCTATGGCTACACCTTC,TRBV29-1,NA,TRBJ1-2,NA
CASSPQWGAPNYGYTF,TGTGCCAGCAGCCCCCAATGGGGAGCGCCCAACTATGGCTACACCTTC,TRBV9,NA,TRBJ1-2,NA
CASSPRDRGQGTEAFF,TGTGCCAGCAGCCCCCGGGACAGGGGCCAGGGCACTGAAGCTTTCTTT,TRBV3-1/TRBV3-2,TRBD1,TRBJ1-1,NA
CASRLYGATDTQYF,TGTGCCAGCAGGCTATATGGGGCTACAGATACGCAGTATTTT,TRBV6-5,NA,TRBJ2-3,NA
CASSQGLASSYNEQFF,TGTGCCAGCAGCCAGGGACTAGCAAGCTCCTACAATGAGCAGTTCTTC,TRBV3-1/TRBV3-2,TRBD2,TRBJ2-1,NA
CASRWTANNEKLFF,TGTGCCAGCAGGTGGACAGCCAATAATGAAAAACTGTTTTTT,TRBV2,NA,TRBJ1-4,NA
CSVDDRASGSYEQYF,TGCAGCGTAGATGACAGGGCATCGGGGTCCTACGAGCAGTACTTC,TRBV29-1,TRBD1,TRBJ2-7,NA
CASSENRELQPQHF,TGTGCCAGCAGTGAGAACAGGGAGCTGCAGCCCCAGCATTTT,TRBV2,NA,TRBJ1-5,NA
CASTPPTRGDTEAFF,TGTGCCAGCACTCCACCTACTCGCGGGGACACTGAAGCTTTCTTT,TRBV28,NA,TRBJ1-1,once
CASSYTLPGQGNEQFF,TGTGCCAGCAGTTACACCCTCCCGGGACAGGGCAATGAGCAGTTCTTC,TRBV6-5,TRBD1,TRBJ2-1,once
CASAPRPGQGHTEAFF,TGTGCCAGCGCTCCCAGGCCGGGACAGGGGCACACTGAAGCTTTCTTT,TRBV27,TRBD1,TRBJ1-1,NA
CASSFDSGKGHEEVNTEAFF,TGTGCCAGCAGTTTCGATTCGGGTAAGGGACACGAGGAAGTGAACACTGAAGCTTTCTTT,TRBV28,NA,TRBJ1-1,once
CASRLPTGGNQPQHF,TGTGCCAGCAGACTCCCGACAGGGGGAAATCAGCCCCAGCATTTT,TRBV6-5,TRBD1,TRBJ1-5,NA
CASSIEEQHQPQHF,TGTGCCAGTAGTATAGAGGAACAGCATCAGCCCCAGCATTTT,TRBV19,NA,TRBJ1-5,NA
CASSQDPGLAGPWDTQYF,TGCGCCAGCAGCCAAGATCCGGGACTAGCGGGGCCGTGGGATACGCAGTATTTT,TRBV4-1,TRBD2,TRBJ2-3,once
CASSLDGQGAPDTEAFF,TGTGCCAGCAGCTTGGATGGACAGGGGGCTCCGGACACTGAAGCTTTCTTT,TRBV11-3,TRBD1,TRBJ1-1,NA
CASSEFVTGEGSPLHF,TGTGCCAGCAGTGAGTTTGTGACAGGCGAAGGTTCACCCCTCCACTTT,TRBV2,NA,TRBJ1-6,NA
CATSLQVGTGPPEAFF,TGTGCCACCAGCTTACAAGTCGGGACAGGGCCCCCTGAAGCTTTCTTT,TRBV15,TRBD1,TRBJ1-1,NA
CASSEWDSGYTF,TGTGCCAGCAGTGAATGGGACAGCGGCTACACCTTC,TRBV2,TRBD1,TRBJ1-2,NA
CASSLRGQGVVRDEKLFF,TGCGCCAGCAGCTTGCGGGGACAGGGAGTCGTGCGGGATGAAAAACTGTTTTTT,TRBV5-1,TRBD1,TRBJ1-4,once
CATSRDQAGLNTEAFF,TGTGCCACCAGCAGAGATCAAGCAGGATTGAACACTGAAGCTTTCTTT,TRBV15,NA,TRBJ1-1,NA
CASNREGRTEAFF,TGTGCCAGCAATCGGGAGGGACGCACTGAAGCTTTCTTT,TRBV6-5,NA,TRBJ1-1,NA
CAWSVQGITGYSNQPQHF,TGTGCCTGGAGTGTACAGGGGATTACCGGTTATAGCAATCAGCCCCAGCATTTT,TRBV30,TRBD1,TRBJ1-5,NA
CAWSITARGSGNTIYF,TGTGCCTGGAGTATTACGGCCAGGGGCTCTGGAAACACCATATATTTT,TRBV30,NA,TRBJ1-3,NA
CASTPGGSTNEKLFF,TGTGCCAGCACCCCAGGGGGGTCAACTAATGAAAAACTGTTTTTT,TRBV9,TRBD1,TRBJ1-4,NA
CASSFGGNQPQHF,TGTGCCAGCAGTTTCGGCGGGAATCAGCCCCAGCATTTT,TRBV27,NA,TRBJ1-5,NA
CASSQGTGGTEAFF,TGTGCCAGCAGCCAAGGGACAGGGGGCACTGAAGCTTTCTTT,TRBV3-1/TRBV3-2,TRBD1,TRBJ1-1,NA
CASSLTRGHRTTNEKLFF,TGCGCCAGCAGCCTCACCCGAGGACATCGAACAACTAATGAAAAACTGTTTTTT,TRBV4-1,NA,TRBJ1-4,once
CASSSYRQSLNEKLFF,TGTGCCAGCAGCTCTTACCGACAGAGCCTAAATGAAAAACTGTTTTTT,TRBV7-2,NA,TRBJ1-4,NA
CAFRGGGAPDTQYF,TGTGCCTTCAGGGGCGGGGGGGCACCCGATACGCAGTATTTT,TRBV2,TRBD2,TRBJ2-3,NA
CASSAGNTEAFF,TGTGCCAGCAGTGCGGGGAACACTGAAGCTTTCTTT,TRBV25-1,NA,TRBJ1-1,NA
CASSVSRGYDQPQHF,TGTGCCAGCAGCGTGTCAAGGGGATACGATCAGCCCCAGCATTTT,TRBV7-3,NA,TRBJ1-5,NA
CASSRGGRGNQPQHF,TGTGCCAGCAGCAGGGGAGGACGGGGCAATCAGCCCCAGCATTTT,TRBV7-6,NA,TRBJ1-5,NA
CASSSTGASAEAFF,TGTGCCAGCAGCTCTACAGGGGCTTCGGCTGAAGCTTTCTTT,TRBV11-2,TRBD1,TRBJ1-1,NA
CASSSTVNSNQPQHF,TGTGCCAGTAGCTCCACGGTGAATAGCAATCAGCCCCAGCATTTT,TRBV19,NA,TRBJ1-5,few
CASSSTLLLGGGAYEQYF,TGTGCCAGCAGTTCCACCCTCCTCCTCGGCGGGGGGGCTTACGAGCAGTACTTC,TRBV6-2/TRBV6-3,TRBD2,TRBJ2-7,NA
CASTFRTGSLYGYTF,TGTGCCAGCACTTTTCGGACGGGGTCCCTCTATGGCTACACCTTC,TRBV5-6,NA,TRBJ1-2,NA
CASSGGRTDNEQFF,TGTGCCAGCAGTGGGGGACGGACAGACAATGAGCAGTTCTTC,TRBV2,NA,TRBJ2-1,few
CASSGGTGSLETQYF,TGCGCCAGCAGCGGGGGGACAGGGAGTTTAGAGACCCAGTACTTC,TRBV5-1,TRBD1,TRBJ2-5,NA
CAWSVQASGGSRAQYF,TGTGCCTGGAGTGTACAGGCTAGCGGGGGGTCCCGGGCCCAGTACTTC,TRBV30,TRBD2,TRBJ2-5,NA
CASSTYVNEQFF,TGTGCCAGTAGTACCTACGTTAATGAGCAGTTCTTC,TRBV19,NA,TRBJ2-1,NA
CASRVAGGSYEQYF,TGTGCCAGCAGGGTAGCGGGGGGATCCTACGAGCAGTACTTC,TRBV6-5,TRBD2,TRBJ2-7,NA
CASSYGTPYNEQFF,TGCGCCAGCAGCTACGGGACACCGTACAATGAGCAGTTCTTC,TRBV4-1,NA,TRBJ2-1,NA